This entry lists 16 T cell receptor beta chains sequenced from one sample in a study of T cells after yellow fever vaccination. In TCRdb, the 5' RACE reads were re-called with MiXCR into one record per CDR3 protein. Of 450,000 to 650,000 distinct CDR3 sequences in the sample, roughly a fifth were seen once. Material: PBMCs, obtained about 20 days after the first yellow fever vaccination. The receptor set was obtained from a man aged 18-30 years who received the YFV17D yellow fever vaccine.

This clonotype was picked up many times. This sequence joins TRBV12-3 or TRBV12-4 and TRBJ2-1; 11 nucleotides align to TRBD2. This CDR3 contains 15 residues. J gave up 6 bases and V 8 bases, and 9 bases lay outside the gene matches. CDR3 coding DNA: TGTGCCAGCGGTTATAGCGGGGGGGCCTTCAATGAGCAGTTCTTC. This translates into CASGYSGGAFNEQFF.

This chain links TRBV7-9 with TRBJ2-5; 9 bases map to TRBD1. The CDR3 loop spans 15 amino acids. V shed 5 bases, J shed 3 bases, and the junction held 7 bases outside the gene matches. CDR1 is SEHNR and CDR2 is FQNEAQ in the germline V gene (reference sequence). This CDR3 reads CASSPRDRDKETQYF. DNA for the CDR3: TGTGCCAGCAGCCCCCGGGACAGGGATAAAGAGACCCAGTACTTC.

The V and J genes are TRBV12-3 or TRBV12-4 and TRBJ2-4; D is ambiguous. The CDR3 length is 14 residues. V dropped 5 bases and J dropped 2 bases, with 10 bases sitting between them. The CDR3 sequence is CASSQGSTKNIQYF. As DNA, the CDR3 is TGTGCCAGCAGTCAAGGGTCAACCAAAAACATTCAGTACTTC.

V gene TRBV6-1 combines with J gene TRBJ2-3; 9 nucleotides align to TRBD1. Looked up from germline, CDR1 is MNHNS and CDR2 is SASEGT. V lost 6 bases and J lost 4; bases outside the gene matches: 5. This CDR3 is 14 amino acids long. The CDR3 sequence is CASRDRGGPDTQYF. The CDR3 nucleotides are TGTGCCAGCAGAGACAGGGGGGGTCCAGATACGCAGTATTTT.

This clonotype was counted at least ten times. This chain connects TRBV5-1 to TRBJ1-4, with 8 bases matching TRBD1. Germline-derived CDR1 and CDR2 are SGHRS and YFSETQ. V lost 2 bases and J lost 7; bases outside the gene matches: 7. The CDR3 has 15 amino acids. CDR3 nucleotides: TGCGCCAGCAGCTTCCAGACAGGGGCGGTTGAAAAACTGTTTTTT. Protein sequence: CASSFQTGAVEKLFF. Full variable domain (rest looked up from reference TRBV5-1 and TRBJ1-4): KAGVTQTPRYLIKTRGQQVTLSCSPISGHRSVSWYQQTPGQGLQFLFEYFSETQRNKGNFPGRFSGRQFSNSRSEMNVSTLELGDSALYLCASSFQTGAVEKLFFGSGTQLSVL.

There are a few counts of this clonotype. The chain employs TRBV7-9 and TRBJ1-5; D is possibly TRBD1 (5 bases). Trimming left V 6 bases short and J 5 bases short, with 11 bases between. The germline CDR1 and CDR2 sequences are SEHNR and FQNEAQ (reference sequence). This CDR3 is 13 amino acids long. The CDR3 bases are TGTGCCAGCAGTACTCAGGGAGATCAGCCCCAGCATTTT. Its protein is CASSTQGDQPQHF. The full variable domain, in which reference TRBV7-9 and TRBJ1-5 provide the parts outside the CDR3, is DTGVSQNPRHKITKRGQNVTFRCDPISEHNRLYWYRQTLGQGPEFLTYFQNEAQLEKSRLLSDRFSAERPKGSFSTLEIQRTEQGDSAMYLCASSTQGDQPQHFGDGTRLSIL.

The J gene is TRBJ1-5, the V gene TRBV19; TRBD1 is a possible D gene (5 bases). V lost 2 bases, J lost 2 bases, and 7 bases lay in between. The CDR3 spans 14 residues. The germline CDR1 and CDR2 sequences are LNHDA and SQIVND (reference sequence). The CDR3 protein is CASSIWGGNQPQHF. CDR3 bases: TGTGCCAGTAGTATATGGGGGGGCAATCAGCCCCAGCATTTT.

This clonotype was detected only a few times. V gene TRBV4-2 combines with J gene TRBJ1-4; a weak D match, TRBD1 (5 bases). With 4 bases removed from V and 4 bases from J, the gap between germline ends came to 16 bases. Per the germline V gene, CDR1 is LGHNA and CDR2 is YNFKEQ. This CDR3 is 16 amino acids long. The CDR3 is CASSLEDGAINEKLFF. The CDR3, as DNA: TGTGCCAGCAGCCTAGAGGACGGGGCAATTAATGAAAAACTGTTTTTT.

In its sample, this clonotype was seen a few times. V gene TRBV7-2 combines with J gene TRBJ2-2; TRBD2 is a possible D gene (5 bases). This CDR3 is 13 amino acids long. Germline lookup yields CDR1 SGHTA and CDR2 FQGNSA. The germline V and J ends were trimmed by 8 bases and 6 bases, with 13 bases remaining between them. The CDR3 region has the DNA TGTGCCAGCCAGGAGGTGGCGTCCGGGGAGCTGTTTTTT. It translates to CASQEVASGELFF. Together with reference TRBV7-2 and TRBJ2-2, the CDR3 gives the full variable domain: GAGVSQSPSNKVTEKGKDVELRCDPISGHTALYWYRQSLGQGLEFLIYFQGNSAPDKSGLPSDRFSAERTGGSVSTLTIQRTQQEDSAVYLCASQEVASGELFFGEGSRLTVL.

This clonotype was observed a handful of times. V is TRBV4-3 and J is TRBJ1-6, with a weak D call TRBD1 (6 bases). CDR1 LGHNA and CDR2 YSLEER come from the germline V gene. The CDR3 runs 19 residues. The V gene lost 1 base and the J gene lost 3 bases, with 19 bases spanning the gap. The DNA of the CDR3 is TGCGCCAGCAGCCAAGTTAGCCGGGGGCCGGAGGTCTATAATTCACCCCTCCACTTT. This encodes CASSQVSRGPEVYNSPLHF.

This clonotype was detected ten times or more. The chain couples TRBV20-1 to TRBJ2-3; no reliable D call. The CDR3 consists of 12 residues. Germline V lookup: CDR1 DFQATT, CDR2 SNEGSKA (reference sequence). The V end lost 3 bases, the J end lost 4 bases, and 8 bases lay between the germline ends. The CDR3 region is CSASSPADTQYF. The CDR3, as DNA: TGCAGTGCTAGCTCCCCGGCAGATACGCAGTATTTT.

This sequence joins TRBV4-1 and TRBJ2-7, with 8 bases that match TRBD1. This CDR3 comprises 16 residues. CDR1 is MGHRA, CDR2 YSYEKL, per germline. V was clipped by 0 bases and J by 0 bases; unmatched bases: 4. The CDR3 spells CASSQDPTGASYEQYF. CDR3 coding DNA: TGCGCCAGCAGCCAAGACCCGACAGGGGCCTCCTACGAGCAGTACTTC.

This clonotype appeared a few times. The chain has TRBV20-1 and TRBJ1-1, with a possible D match to TRBD1 (5 bases). Germline V gene lookup returns CDR1 DFQATT and CDR2 SNEGSKA (reference sequence). The CDR3 is made up of 12 amino acids. The V gene lost 3 bases and the J gene lost 1 base, with 6 bases spanning the gap. CDR3 in amino acids: CSARGPNTEAFF. CDR3 nucleotides: TGCAGTGCTAGGGGACCGAACACTGAAGCTTTCTTT.

The chain joins TRBV13 to TRBJ1-1; weak D call: TRBD1 (5 bases). Trimming removed 1 base from V and 4 bases from J, with 19 bases in between. CDR3 size: 17 residues. CDR1 is PRHDT, CDR2 FYEKMQ, per germline (reference sequence). CDR3 nucleotides: TGTGCCAGCAGCTTAGAATTTAGGGGACGGCTTGGCACTGAAGCTTTCTTT. This encodes CASSLEFRGRLGTEAFF.

This sequence joins TRBV5-6 and TRBJ2-1; 7 bases map to TRBD2. The CDR3 spans 15 residues. The J segment lost 2 bases and the V segment lost 4 bases, leaving 6 bases of the junction unmatched. Germline V lookup: CDR1 SGHDT, CDR2 YYEEEE. CDR3 loop: CASSTASGPYNEQFF. CDR3 nucleotide sequence: TGTGCCAGCAGCACCGCTAGCGGCCCCTACAATGAGCAGTTCTTC.

This clonotype has just a few counts. The genes are TRBV30 and TRBJ2-6; 11 positions match TRBD1. The germline gives CDR1 GTSNPN, CDR2 SVGIG (reference sequence). With 5 bases clipped from V and 0 bases from J, the junction kept 9 bases outside the gene matches. The CDR3 runs 18 residues. The CDR3 loop is CAWGLYGTGGSGANVLTF. The CDR3 coding sequence is TGTGCCTGGGGACTCTACGGGACAGGGGGCTCTGGGGCCAACGTCCTGACTTTC.